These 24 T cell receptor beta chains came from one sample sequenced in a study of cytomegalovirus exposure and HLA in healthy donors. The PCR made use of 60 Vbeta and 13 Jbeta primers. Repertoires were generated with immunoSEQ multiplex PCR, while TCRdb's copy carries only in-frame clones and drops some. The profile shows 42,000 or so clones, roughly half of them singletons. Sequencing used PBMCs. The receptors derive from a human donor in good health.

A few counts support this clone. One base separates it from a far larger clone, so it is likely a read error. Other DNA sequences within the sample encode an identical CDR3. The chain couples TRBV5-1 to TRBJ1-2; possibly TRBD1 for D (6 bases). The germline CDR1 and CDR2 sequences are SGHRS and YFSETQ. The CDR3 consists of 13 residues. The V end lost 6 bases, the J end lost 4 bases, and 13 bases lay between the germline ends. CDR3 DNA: TGCGCCAGCACCCAACAGGGCCGCTATGGCTACACCTTC. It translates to CASTQQGRYGYTF.

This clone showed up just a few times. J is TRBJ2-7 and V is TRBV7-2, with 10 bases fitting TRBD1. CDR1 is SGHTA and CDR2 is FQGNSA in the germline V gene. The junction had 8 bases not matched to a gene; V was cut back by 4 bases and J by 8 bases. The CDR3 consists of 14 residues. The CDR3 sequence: CASSSGTGVRQQYF. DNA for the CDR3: TGTGCCAGCAGCTCCGGGACAGGGGTGAGGCAGCAGTACTTC.

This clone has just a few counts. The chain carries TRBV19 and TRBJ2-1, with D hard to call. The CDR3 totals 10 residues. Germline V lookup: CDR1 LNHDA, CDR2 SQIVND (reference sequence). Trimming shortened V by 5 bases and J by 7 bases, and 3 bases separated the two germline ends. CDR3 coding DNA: TGTGCCAGTAGTCAGAATGAGCAGTTCTTC. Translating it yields CASSQNEQFF. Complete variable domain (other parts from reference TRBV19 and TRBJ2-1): DGGITQSPKYLFRKEGQNVTLSCEQNLNHDAMYWYRQDPGQGLRLIYYSQIVNDFQKGDIAEGYSVSREKKESFPLTVTSAQKNPTAFYLCASSQNEQFFGPGTRLTVL.

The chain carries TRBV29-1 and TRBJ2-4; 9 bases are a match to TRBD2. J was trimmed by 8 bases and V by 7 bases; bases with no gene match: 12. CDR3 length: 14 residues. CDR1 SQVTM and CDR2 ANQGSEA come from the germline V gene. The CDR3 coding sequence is TGCAGCGGAATCTTAGCGGGGGTCCGGGACATTCAGTACTTC. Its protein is CSGILAGVRDIQYF.

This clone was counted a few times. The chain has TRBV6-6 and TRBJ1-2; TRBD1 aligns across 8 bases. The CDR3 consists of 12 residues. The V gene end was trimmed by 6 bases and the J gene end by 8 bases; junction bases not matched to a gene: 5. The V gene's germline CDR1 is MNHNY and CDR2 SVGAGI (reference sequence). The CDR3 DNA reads TGTGCCAGCAGAGCAGGACAGGGAGGCTACACCTTC. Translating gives CASRAGQGGYTF.

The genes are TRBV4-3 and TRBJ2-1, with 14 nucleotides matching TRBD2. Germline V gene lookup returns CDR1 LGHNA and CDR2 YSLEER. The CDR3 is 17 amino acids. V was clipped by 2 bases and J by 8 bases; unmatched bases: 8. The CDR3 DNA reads TGCGCCAGCAGCCAACCGGGGACTAGCGGGAGAGTTCATGAGCAGTTCTTC. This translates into CASSQPGTSGRVHEQFF.

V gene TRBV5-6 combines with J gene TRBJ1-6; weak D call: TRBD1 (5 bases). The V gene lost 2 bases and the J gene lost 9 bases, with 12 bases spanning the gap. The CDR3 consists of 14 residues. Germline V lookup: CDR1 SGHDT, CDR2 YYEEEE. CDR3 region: CASSFSTGGSPLHF. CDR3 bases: TGTGCCAGCAGCTTCTCTACGGGGGGTTCACCCCTCCACTTT. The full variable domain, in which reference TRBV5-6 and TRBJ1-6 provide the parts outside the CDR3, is DAGVTQSPTHLIKTRGQQVTLRCSPKSGHDTVSWYQQALGQGPQFIFQYYEEEERQRGNFPDRFSGHQFPNYSSELNVNALLLGDSALYLCASSFSTGGSPLHFGNGTRLTVT.

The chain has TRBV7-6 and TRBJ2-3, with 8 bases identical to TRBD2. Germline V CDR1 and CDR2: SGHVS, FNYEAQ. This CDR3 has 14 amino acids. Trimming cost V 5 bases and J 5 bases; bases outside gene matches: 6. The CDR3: CASSPSGGGDTQYF. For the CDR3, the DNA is TGTGCCAGCAGCCCAAGCGGGGGAGGAGATACGCAGTATTTT.

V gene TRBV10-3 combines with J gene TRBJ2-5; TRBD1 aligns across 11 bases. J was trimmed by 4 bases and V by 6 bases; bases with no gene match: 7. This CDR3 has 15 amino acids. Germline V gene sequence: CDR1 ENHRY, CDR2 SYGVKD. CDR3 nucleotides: TGTGCCATCAGCCGGACAGGGGGCGAGGGAGAGACCCAGTACTTC. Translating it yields CAISRTGGEGETQYF.

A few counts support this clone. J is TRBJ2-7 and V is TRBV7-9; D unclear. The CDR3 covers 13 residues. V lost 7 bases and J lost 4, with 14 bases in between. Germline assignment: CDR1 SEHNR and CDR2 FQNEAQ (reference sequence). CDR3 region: CASTGTETYEQYF. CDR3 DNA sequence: TGTGCCAGCACCGGTACAGAGACATACGAGCAGTACTTC. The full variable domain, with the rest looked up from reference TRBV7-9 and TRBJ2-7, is DTGVSQNPRHKITKRGQNVTFRCDPISEHNRLYWYRQTLGQGPEFLTYFQNEAQLEKSRLLSDRFSAERPKGSFSTLEIQRTEQGDSAMYLCASTGTETYEQYFGPGTRLTVT.

The CDR3 is CASSPLGAEQYF. The CDR3 nucleotides are TGCGCCAGCAGCCCTTTAGGGGCCGAGCAGTACTTC. The gene calls are TRBV5-1 and TRBJ2-7, with a tentative D call TRBD1 (5 bases). CDR1 is SGHRS, CDR2 YFSETQ, per germline. V was trimmed by 4 bases and J by 6 bases, leaving 11 bases between them. The CDR3 covers 12 residues.

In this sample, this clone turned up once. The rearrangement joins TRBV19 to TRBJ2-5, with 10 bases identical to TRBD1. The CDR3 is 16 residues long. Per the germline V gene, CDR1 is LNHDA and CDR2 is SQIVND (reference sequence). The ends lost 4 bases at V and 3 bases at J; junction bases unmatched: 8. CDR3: CASSRGQGIGEETQYF. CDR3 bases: TGTGCCAGTAGTAGGGGACAGGGGATCGGGGAAGAGACCCAGTACTTC.

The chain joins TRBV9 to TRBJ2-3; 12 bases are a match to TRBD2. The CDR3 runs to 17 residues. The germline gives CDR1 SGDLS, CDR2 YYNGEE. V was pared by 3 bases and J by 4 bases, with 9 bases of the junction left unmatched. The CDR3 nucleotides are TGTGCCAGCAGCGCCCATAAAACTAGCGGGAGGCCAGATACGCAGTATTTT. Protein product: CASSAHKTSGRPDTQYF.

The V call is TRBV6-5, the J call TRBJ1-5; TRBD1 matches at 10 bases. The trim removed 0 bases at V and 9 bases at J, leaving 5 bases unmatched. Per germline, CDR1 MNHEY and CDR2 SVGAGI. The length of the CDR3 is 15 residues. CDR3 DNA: TGTGCCAGCAGTTACTCGGGACAGGGGATAGGGCCCCAGCATTTT. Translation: CASSYSGQGIGPQHF.

In DNA form, the CDR3 reads TGTGCCAGCAGCGTAGGACTGGGCAATCAGCCCCAGCATTTT. This gives the protein CASSVGLGNQPQHF. This chain joins TRBV9 and TRBJ1-5; D is unresolved. In germline, CDR1 is SGDLS, CDR2 YYNGEE. CDR3 size: 14 residues. The V end lost 0 bases, the J end lost 2 bases, and 6 bases lay between the germline ends.

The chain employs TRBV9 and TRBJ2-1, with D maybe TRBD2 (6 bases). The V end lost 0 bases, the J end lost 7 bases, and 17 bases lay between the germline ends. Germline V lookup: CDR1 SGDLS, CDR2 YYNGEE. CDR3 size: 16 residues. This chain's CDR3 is CASSVVGERASNEQFF. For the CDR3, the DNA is TGTGCCAGCAGCGTAGTAGGCGAGCGGGCTTCGAATGAGCAGTTCTTC.

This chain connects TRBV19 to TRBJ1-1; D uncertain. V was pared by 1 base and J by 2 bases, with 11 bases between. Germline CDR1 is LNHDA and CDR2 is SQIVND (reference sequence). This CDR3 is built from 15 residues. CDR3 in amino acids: CASSIAAYPNTEAFF. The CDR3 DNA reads TGTGCCAGTAGTATAGCAGCGTACCCCAACACTGAAGCTTTCTTT.

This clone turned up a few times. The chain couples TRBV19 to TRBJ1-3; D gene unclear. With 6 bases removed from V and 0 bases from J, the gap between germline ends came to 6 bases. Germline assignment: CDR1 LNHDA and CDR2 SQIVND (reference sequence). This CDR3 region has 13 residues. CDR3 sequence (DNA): TGTGCCAGTAGAAGGAGCTCTGGAAACACCATATATTTT. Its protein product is CASRRSSGNTIYF.

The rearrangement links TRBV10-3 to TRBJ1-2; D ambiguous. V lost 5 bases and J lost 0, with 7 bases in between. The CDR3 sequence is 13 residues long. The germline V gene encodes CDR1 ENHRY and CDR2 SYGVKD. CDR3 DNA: TGTGCCATCAGTTCGGGAGCTAACTATGGCTACACCTTC. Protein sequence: CAISSGANYGYTF.

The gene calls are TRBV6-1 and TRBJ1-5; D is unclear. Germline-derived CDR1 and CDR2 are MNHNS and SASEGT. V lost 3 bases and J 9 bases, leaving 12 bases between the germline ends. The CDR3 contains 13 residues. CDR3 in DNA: TGTGCCAGCAGTGAGGGAGTGGGGTCGCCCCAGCATTTT. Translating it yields CASSEGVGSPQHF.

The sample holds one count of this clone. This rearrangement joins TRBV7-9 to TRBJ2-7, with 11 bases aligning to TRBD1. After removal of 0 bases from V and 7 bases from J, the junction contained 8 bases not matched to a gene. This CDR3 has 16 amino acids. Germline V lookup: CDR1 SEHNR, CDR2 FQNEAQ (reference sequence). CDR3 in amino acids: CASSLASGTGGREQYF. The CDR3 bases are TGTGCCAGCAGCTTAGCGTCCGGGACAGGGGGTCGGGAGCAGTACTTC.

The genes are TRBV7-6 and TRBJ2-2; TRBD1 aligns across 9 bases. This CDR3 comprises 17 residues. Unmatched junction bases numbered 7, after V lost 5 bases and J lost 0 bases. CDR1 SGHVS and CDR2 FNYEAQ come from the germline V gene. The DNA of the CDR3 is TGTGCCAGCAGCGTACAGGGGGCGACTTCGAACACCGGGGAGCTGTTTTTT. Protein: CASSVQGATSNTGELFF.

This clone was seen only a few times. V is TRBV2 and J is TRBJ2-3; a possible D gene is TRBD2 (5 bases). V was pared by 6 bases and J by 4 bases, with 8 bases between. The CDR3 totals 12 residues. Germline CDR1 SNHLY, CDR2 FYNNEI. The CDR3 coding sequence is TGTGCCAGCAGGACTACCTCAGATACGCAGTATTTT. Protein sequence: CASRTTSDTQYF.

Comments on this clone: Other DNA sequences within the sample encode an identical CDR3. The CDR3 is CASSSTGGFGNQPQHF. CDR3 bases: TGTGCCAGCTCTTCTACAGGGGGTTTCGGCAATCAGCCCCAGCATTTT. The chain uses TRBV18 and TRBJ1-5, with 8 bases that match TRBD1. This CDR3 is 16 amino acids long. The trim removed 6 bases at V and 2 bases at J, leaving 9 bases unmatched. Germline lookup yields CDR1 KGHSH and CDR2 LQKENI. The full variable domain, completed using reference TRBV18 and TRBJ1-5, is NAGVMQNPRHLVRRRGQEARLRCSPMKGHSHVYWYRQLPEEGLKFMVYLQKENIIDESGMPKERFSAEFPKEGPSILRIQQVVRGDSAAYFCASSSTGGFGNQPQHFGDGTRLSIL.